The present TCR beta chain was sequenced within a study of blood T cell repertoires in COVID-19. For the study at large: COVID-19 samples collected from the United States, Italy and Spain covered acute and convalescent phases. PBMCs, B-cell-depleted T cells, or T cells provided the cDNA or gDNA that made up the material.

This study enrolled people aged about 18 to 100 from around 26 US geographic areas. Each recovered donor of Cohort 3 presented with two negative PCRs, clearance, or symptom resolution. Sequencing used immunoSEQ multiplex PCR; TCRdb keeps in-frame clones, though not all of them. The table lists roughly 200,000 clones, more than 80% of them singletons. The TCR sequence derives from a man younger than 40 who had recovered from COVID-19. Sequences were obtained from PBMCs or T cells enriched from blood (not recorded which).

The CDR3 loop is CASSVGSGAGGFYEQYF. The CDR3 DNA reads TGTGCCAGCAGCGTAGGGAGTGGGGCAGGGGGCTTCTACGAGCAGTACTTC. V is TRBV9 and J is TRBJ2-7; 8 nucleotides align to TRBD1. With 0 bases clipped from V and 3 bases from J, the junction kept 11 bases outside the gene matches. The germline gives CDR1 SGDLS, CDR2 YYNGEE. CDR3 length equals 17 residues. Full variable domain (remainder filled in from reference TRBV9 and TRBJ2-7): DSGVTQTPKHLITATGQRVTLRCSPRSGDLSVYWYQQSLDQGLQFLIQYYNGEERAKGNILERFSAQQFPDLHSELNLSSLELGDSALYFCASSVGSGAGGFYEQYFGPGTRLTVT.